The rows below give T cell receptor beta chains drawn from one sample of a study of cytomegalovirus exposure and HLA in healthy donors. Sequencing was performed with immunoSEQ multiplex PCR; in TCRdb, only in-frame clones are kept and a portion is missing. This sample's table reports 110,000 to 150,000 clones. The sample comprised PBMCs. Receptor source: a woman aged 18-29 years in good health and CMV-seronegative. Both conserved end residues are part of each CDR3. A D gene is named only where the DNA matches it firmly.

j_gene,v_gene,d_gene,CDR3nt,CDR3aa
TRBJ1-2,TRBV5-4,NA,TGTGCCAGCAGTACCCAGGGAGGCGGTGGCTACACCTTC,CASSTQGGGGYTF
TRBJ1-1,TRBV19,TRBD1,TGTGCCAGCAAAAAAACGGGGCAGGGGGTACCTGAAGCTTTCTTT,CASKKTGQGVPEAFF
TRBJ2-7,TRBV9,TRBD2,TGTGCCAGCAGCCCCGGGGGGGGAAGCTCCTACGAGCAGTACTTC,CASSPGGGSSYEQYF
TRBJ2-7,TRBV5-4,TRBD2,TGTGCCAGCAGCTCCCAGCCGGGACTAGCGGGAGGGCCGGTCTACGAGCAGTACTTC,CASSSQPGLAGGPVYEQYF
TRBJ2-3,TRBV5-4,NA,TGTGCCGGCAGTAAGGACTTGAGAGACACAGATACGCAGTATTTT,CAGSKDLRDTDTQYF
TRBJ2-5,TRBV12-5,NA,TGTGCTAGTGGTTTCCAGTTGAAAGAGACCCAGTACTTC,CASGFQLKETQYF
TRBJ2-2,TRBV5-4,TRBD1,TGTGCCAGCAGCTTAGAAACCGGGACAGCGAACACCGGGGAGCTGTTTTTT,CASSLETGTANTGELFF
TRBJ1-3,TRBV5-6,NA,TGTGCCAGCAGCTTGATCGGTGGAAACACCATATATTTT,CASSLIGGNTIYF
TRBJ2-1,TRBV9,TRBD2,TGTGCCAGCAGCGTCGGGACTAAAGGCAATGAGCAGTTCTTC,CASSVGTKGNEQFF
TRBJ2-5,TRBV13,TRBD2,TGTGCCAGCAGCCATAGCGGGAGGGGAGAGACCCAGTACTTC,CASSHSGRGETQYF
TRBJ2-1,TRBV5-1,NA,TGCGCCAGCAGTTCGGAGGGGCCCGGGATTGACAATGAGCAGTTCTTC,CASSSEGPGIDNEQFF
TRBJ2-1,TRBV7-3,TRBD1,TGTGCCAGCAGCTTAGGCGGGACAGGGGTCAACAATGAGCAGTTCTTC,CASSLGGTGVNNEQFF
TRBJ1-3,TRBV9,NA,TGTGCCAGCAGCGTAGCTCCTGGAAACACCATATATTTT,CASSVAPGNTIYF
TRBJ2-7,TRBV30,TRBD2,TGTGCCTGGAGCGCTTATTCTAGCGGGCCTTTTTACGAGCAGTACTTC,CAWSAYSSGPFYEQYF
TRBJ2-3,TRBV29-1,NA,TGCAGCGTTGAATTGACAGCGAGCCTTACGCAGTATTTT,CSVELTASLTQYF
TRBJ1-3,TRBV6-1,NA,TGTGCCAGCTTGGCAGTCCCGAGGGACACCATATATTTT,CASLAVPRDTIYF
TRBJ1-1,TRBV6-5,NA,TGTGCCAGCAGTTACGAGGAACACACTGAAGCTTTCTTT,CASSYEEHTEAFF
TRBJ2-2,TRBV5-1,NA,TGCGCCAGCAGCCCAACAGCCGATATCACCGGGGAGCTGTTTTTT,CASSPTADITGELFF
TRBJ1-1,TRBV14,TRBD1,TGTGCCAGCAGCCGGGACAGGATCCTCACTGAAGCTTTCTTT,CASSRDRILTEAFF
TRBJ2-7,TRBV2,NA,TGTGCCAGCAGTGAACTGGAGGGAGGCCCGGGGGAGCAGTACTTC,CASSELEGGPGEQYF
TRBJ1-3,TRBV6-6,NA,TGTGCCAGCGTGACAAATTCTGGAAACACCATATATTTT,CASVTNSGNTIYF
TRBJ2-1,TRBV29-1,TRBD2,TGCAGCGCTGACCTAGCGGAGGGCCCTGAGCAGTTCTTC,CSADLAEGPEQFF
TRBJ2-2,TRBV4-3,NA,TGCGCCAGCAGCCAAGTCGGTCTTTCGAACACCGGGGAGCTGTTTTTT,CASSQVGLSNTGELFF
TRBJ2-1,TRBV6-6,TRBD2,TGTGCCAGCAGTTACTCTAGCGGGAGGAACAATGAGCAGTTCTTC,CASSYSSGRNNEQFF
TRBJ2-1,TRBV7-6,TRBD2,TGTGCCAGCAGCCGACTAGCGAATACCTACAATGAGCAGTTCTTC,CASSRLANTYNEQFF
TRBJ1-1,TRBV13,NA,TGTGCCAGCAGCTTAACGGTAGCTGAAGCTTTCTTT,CASSLTVAEAFF
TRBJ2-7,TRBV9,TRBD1,TGTGCCAGCAGCCCTGGCCACAGGGGAACCTACGAGCAGTACTTC,CASSPGHRGTYEQYF
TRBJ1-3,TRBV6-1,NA,TGTGCCAGCAGTACGGACAGTTACTCTGGAAACACCATATATTTT,CASSTDSYSGNTIYF
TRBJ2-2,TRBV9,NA,TGTGCCAGCAGCGTAGGGGGAGCTGCGGGGGAGCTGTTTTTT,CASSVGGAAGELFF
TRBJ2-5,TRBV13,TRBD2,TGTGCCAGCAGCTTTCGGACAGGACTAGCGGGAGTGGGGGGAGAGACCCAGTACTTC,CASSFRTGLAGVGGETQYF
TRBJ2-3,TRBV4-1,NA,TGCGCCAGCAGCCAAGAAGGGGCGTCTGACCCCACAGATACGCAGTATTTT,CASSQEGASDPTDTQYF
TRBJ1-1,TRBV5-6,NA,TGTGCCAGCAGCTTGGTGGGTAGTTGGGACATGAACACTGAAGCTTTCTTT,CASSLVGSWDMNTEAFF
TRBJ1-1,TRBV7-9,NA,TGTGCCAGCAGCTTTAAGGAACAGGCCGGAAGTGAAGCTTTCTTT,CASSFKEQAGSEAFF
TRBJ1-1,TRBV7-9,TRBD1,TGTGCCAGCACAATACAGGGGAGGACTGAAGCTTTCTTT,CASTIQGRTEAFF
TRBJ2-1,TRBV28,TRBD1,TGTGCCAGCAGTTTGGGACAGGGGAGGAATGAGCAGTTCTTC,CASSLGQGRNEQFF
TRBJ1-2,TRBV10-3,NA,TGTGCCATCAGTGGTCAACAGGGAGCCGATGGCTACACCTTC,CAISGQQGADGYTF
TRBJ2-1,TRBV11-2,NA,TGTGCCAGCAGCTTAGGTCCAGAGACTAACTACAATGAGCAGTTCTTC,CASSLGPETNYNEQFF
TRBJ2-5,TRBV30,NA,TGTGCCTGGAGTCGAGGTTTGGAGACCCAGTACTTC,CAWSRGLETQYF
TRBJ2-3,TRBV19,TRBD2,TGTGCCGCGTCCCCTAGCGGGAGGGGCACAGATACGCAGTATTTT,CAASPSGRGTDTQYF
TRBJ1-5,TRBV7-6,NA,TGTGCCAGCAGCTTAGGGGCAGGTCGAGCTGGTGGGCCCCAGCATTTT,CASSLGAGRAGGPQHF
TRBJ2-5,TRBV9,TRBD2,TGTGCCAGCAGCGTAGCCCCTGGGACTAGTGGACGAGAGACCCAGTACTTC,CASSVAPGTSGRETQYF
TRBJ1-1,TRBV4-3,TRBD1,TGCGCCAGCAGCCAGCAAAGACAGGGCCTGAACACTGAAGCTTTCTTT,CASSQQRQGLNTEAFF
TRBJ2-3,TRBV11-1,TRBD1,TGTGCCAGCAGCTTAGAACAGGGGGCAGCGAGCACAGATACGCAGTATTTT,CASSLEQGAASTDTQYF
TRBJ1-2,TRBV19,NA,TGTGCCAGTACCGGAATACAGGTGAACTATGGCTACACCTTC,CASTGIQVNYGYTF
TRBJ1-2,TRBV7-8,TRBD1,TGTGCCAGCAGCTACCTCCGGACAGGGAGCTATGGCTACACCTTC,CASSYLRTGSYGYTF
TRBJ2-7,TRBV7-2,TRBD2,TGTGCCAGCAGCCCCGGAGCTAGCGGAGGGTACTACGAGCAGTACTTC,CASSPGASGGYYEQYF